These 24 T cell receptor beta chains were all obtained from the same sample, sequenced in a study of T-cell reconstitution after alpha-beta-depleted transplantation in children (dated by TCRdb to about 2016). The library was prepared using PCR. Sequenced on an Illumina HiSeq 2500. TCR library preparation used molecular barcoding, with unique molecular identifiers applied to normalize quantification of the TCRbeta repertoire. The public reads were quality trimmed at Q25 with fastp and then assembled into clones with MiXCR by TCRdb, keeping productive beta chains. Rows with one shared CDR3 protein collapse into an entry with the most common genes and DNA. The sample profile shows 60,000 to 85,000 distinct CDR3 sequences; 15% to 20% of them were found once. Approximately 55% of the sample goes to the ten largest clones. The treatment or condition label, as the study defines it: allogeneic hematopoietic cell transplantation with graft depleted of TCRalphabeta T cells and CD19 B cells.

The sequenced sample was PBMCs, mostly from graft donor cells, obtained 360 days after TCRalphabeta/CD19-depleted stem cell transplant. Receptors originate from a male patient aged 2-9 years who had a stem cell transplant for acute lymphoblastic leukemia, so the T cells may come from the graft donor.

The chain combines TRBV6-5 with TRBJ2-7; D is unclear. The V and J ends lost 2 bases and 2 bases respectively, with 13 bases between them. The CDR3 is made up of 15 amino acids. Germline V gene data show CDR1 as MNHEY and CDR2 as SVGAGI. CDR3 residues: CASSYQPQFTYEQYF. Here the CDR3 DNA reads TGTGCCAGCAGTTACCAGCCACAGTTCACCTACGAGCAGTACTTC.

This clonotype was detected once. The chain recombines TRBV10-3 with TRBJ2-7, with D possibly TRBD1 on 6 matching bases. This CDR3 is built from 13 residues. With 3 bases removed from V and 5 bases from J, the gap between germline ends came to 11 bases. CDR1 and CDR2 from the germline V gene are ENHRY and SYGVKD. CDR3 amino acids: CAISEENRDEQYF. CDR3 DNA sequence: TGTGCCATCAGTGAAGAAAACAGGGACGAGCAGTACTTC.

This clonotype was seen many times. The gene calls are TRBV11-2 and TRBJ1-2; D may be TRBD1 (6 bases). The V end lost 5 bases, the J end lost 3 bases, and 22 bases lay between the germline ends. Germline CDR1 and CDR2: SGHAT and FQNNGV. The CDR3 length is 17 residues. The CDR3 loop is CASSPSAHRDRHYGYTF. The CDR3 bases are TGTGCCAGCAGCCCCTCGGCCCACAGGGATAGACACTATGGCTACACCTTC.

This clonotype has only a few counts. V gene TRBV12-3 or TRBV12-4 combines with J gene TRBJ2-7; TRBD1 agrees at 9 bases. The CDR3 totals 16 residues. V lost 3 bases, J lost 2 bases, and 8 bases stayed unmatched. DNA of the CDR3: TGTGCCAGCAGTTTTGTTGGGGGACAGGGACCCTACGAGCAGTACTTC. This gives the protein CASSFVGGQGPYEQYF.

Ten or more counts support this clonotype. The chain employs TRBV5-5 and TRBJ2-7; 12 nucleotides line up with TRBD2. There are 15 residues in the CDR3. With V trimmed by 3 bases and J by 5 bases, 6 bases remained unmatched. Germline CDR1 and CDR2: SGHKS and YYEKEE (reference sequence). This CDR3 reads CASSSLAGGGDEQYF. In DNA, the CDR3 is TGTGCCAGCAGCTCACTAGCGGGAGGAGGCGACGAGCAGTACTTC.

V and J are TRBV2 and TRBJ2-7; D not certain. Germline loops: CDR1 SNHLY, CDR2 FYNNEI. The CDR3 consists of 19 residues. Trimming left V 0 bases short and J 0 bases short, with 21 bases between. The CDR3 protein is CASSEALVLKRTLSYEQYF. The CDR3 DNA follows: TGTGCCAGCAGTGAAGCGCTTGTGCTTAAACGTACCCTCTCCTACGAGCAGTACTTC.

J is TRBJ2-1 and V is TRBV4-1; D is uncertain. The CDR3 spans 15 residues. CDR1 and CDR2 from the germline V gene are MGHRA and YSYEKL. Trimming shortened V by 0 bases and J by 3 bases, and 9 bases separated the two germline ends. The CDR3 coding sequence is TGCGCCAGCAGCCAAGACTATGGTTTCTACAATGAGCAGTTCTTC. Translated: CASSQDYGFYNEQFF.

The V and J genes are TRBV7-9 and TRBJ2-5; no clear D gene. Germline V gives CDR1 SEHNR, CDR2 FQNEAQ (reference sequence). The V end lost 2 bases, the J end lost 2 bases, and 6 bases lay between the germline ends. There are 13 residues in the CDR3. This chain's CDR3 is CASSLRPQETQYF. The CDR3 bases are TGTGCCAGCAGCTTAAGGCCTCAAGAGACCCAGTACTTC.

This chain joins TRBV3-1 and TRBJ2-1; no clear D gene. Germline values: CDR1 LGHDT, CDR2 YNNKEL (reference sequence). CDR3 length equals 16 residues. Trimming stripped 2 bases from V and 7 bases from J, with 18 bases between. The CDR3 DNA is TGTGCCAGCAGCCAACTCTTGGTGAGAGTATCTAATGAGCAGTTCTTC. It is translated as CASSQLLVRVSNEQFF.

This clonotype came up many times. J is TRBJ1-5 and V is TRBV12-3 or TRBV12-4; D gene unclear. The CDR3 length is 13 residues. Trimming removed 3 bases from V and 2 bases from J, with 5 bases in between. The CDR3 reads CASSFNGNQPQHF. The DNA for the CDR3 is TGTGCCAGCAGTTTTAATGGCAATCAGCCCCAGCATTTT.

The gene calls are TRBV6-1 and TRBJ2-5; TRBD1 agrees at 7 bases. Germline trimming cut 5 bases from V and 2 bases from J; bases unmatched to any gene: 5. CDR1 MNHNS and CDR2 SASEGT come from the germline V gene. CDR3 length equals 14 residues. The chain's CDR3 is CASSTPGQQETQYF. CDR3 bases: TGTGCCAGCAGTACCCCGGGACAGCAAGAGACCCAGTACTTC.

Here the CDR3 DNA reads TGTGCCAGCGGGAGTGGGTACGAGCAGTACTTC. It is translated as CASGSGYEQYF. The chain couples TRBV2 to TRBJ2-7; the D gene is possibly TRBD2 (5 bases). V shed 8 bases and J shed 4 bases, with 9 bases lying between them. In germline, CDR1 is SNHLY, CDR2 FYNNEI. This CDR3 contains 11 residues.

This clonotype was recorded a few times. This chain joins TRBV6-5 and TRBJ2-2; possible D gene TRBD1, 6 bases. The germline V gene encodes CDR1 MNHEY and CDR2 SVGAGI. V shed 2 bases and J shed 6 bases, with 13 bases lying between them. The CDR3 runs 15 residues. Here the CDR3 DNA reads TGTGCCAGCAGTTACGCACAGGGTTTCGCCGGGGAGCTGTTTTTT. Protein product: CASSYAQGFAGELFF.

The chain couples TRBV4-1 to TRBJ2-7, with 14 bases identical to TRBD2. The V gene end was trimmed by 3 bases and the J gene end by 6 bases; junction bases not matched to a gene: 4. Germline V CDR1 and CDR2: MGHRA, YSYEKL. CDR3 length equals 15 residues. This CDR3 reads CASSQGLAGEPEQYF. The DNA of the CDR3 is TGCGCCAGCAGCCAGGGACTAGCGGGAGAACCCGAGCAGTACTTC.

The V call is TRBV5-6, the J call TRBJ2-7; D may be TRBD1 (5 bases). The CDR3 loop spans 12 amino acids. V lost 4 bases to trimming and J lost 4 bases, with 9 bases between them. Germline values: CDR1 SGHDT, CDR2 YYEEEE. CDR3: CASSQTAYEQYF. CDR3 DNA: TGTGCCAGCAGCCAGACAGCTTACGAGCAGTACTTC.

This clonotype was picked up a small number of times. The rearrangement links TRBV3-1 to TRBJ2-1; TRBD2 is a possible D gene (5 bases). Germline V gene sequence: CDR1 LGHDT, CDR2 YNNKEL (reference sequence). The CDR3 is made up of 18 amino acids. The V and J ends lost 1 base and 5 bases respectively, with 21 bases between them. The CDR3 DNA sequence: TGTGCCAGCAGCCAAGGAATTCCGGTCGTGGGAGCACACAATGAGCAGTTCTTC. Residues: CASSQGIPVVGAHNEQFF.

This clonotype was detected only a few times. The chain couples TRBV6-5 to TRBJ2-1; unclear D gene. Trimming took off 10 bases at V and 4 bases at J, with 11 bases between the two ends. Germline CDR1 and CDR2: MNHEY and SVGAGI. The CDR3 contains 12 residues. The CDR3 loop is CATAAVYNEQFF. The CDR3 DNA follows: TGTGCCACCGCAGCTGTATACAATGAGCAGTTCTTC.

The chain employs TRBV2 and TRBJ2-1, with 9 positions matching TRBD1. CDR1 is SNHLY, CDR2 FYNNEI, per germline. The CDR3 has 12 residues. V lost 6 bases to trimming and J lost 14 bases; unmatched junction nucleotides: 8. The CDR3 loop reads CASRYDRGKEFF. The CDR3 nucleotides read TGTGCCAGCAGGTATGACAGGGGGAAGGAGTTCTTC.

This clonotype was picked up one time. The rearrangement joins TRBV11-2 to TRBJ2-7; D could derive from TRBD1 or TRBD2 (6 bases each). Germline CDR1 reads SGHAT; CDR2 reads FQNNGV. Trimming removed 4 bases from V and 4 bases from J, with 23 bases in between. The CDR3 length is 17 residues. DNA of the CDR3: TGTGCCAGCAGCTCGTCCCGGGACATTGTTGGGAGGTACGAGCAGTACTTC. It yields the protein CASSSSRDIVGRYEQYF.

V usage is TRBV29-1 and J usage is TRBJ2-5, with D unclear. This CDR3 is 14 amino acids long. V dropped 3 bases and J dropped 1 base, with 12 bases sitting between them. The germline V gene has CDR1 SQVTM and CDR2 ANQGSEA. Here the CDR3 DNA reads TGCAGCGTTGACGGTCCTCCGTTCCAAGAGACCCAGTACTTC. This translates into CSVDGPPFQETQYF. The complete variable domain, with remaining parts taken from reference TRBV29-1 and TRBJ2-5, reads SAVISQKPSRDICQRGTSLTIQCQVDSQVTMMFWYRQQPGQSLTLIATANQGSEATYESGFVIDKFPISRPNLTFSTLTVSNMSPEDSSIYLCSVDGPPFQETQYFGPGTRLLVL.

This chain connects TRBV20-1 to TRBJ1-1; D perhaps matches TRBD1 (6 bases). CDR3 length: 15 residues. V was cut by 1 base and J by 1 base, with 13 bases left in between. Germline CDR1 and CDR2: DFQATT and SNEGSKA (reference sequence). The CDR3 region has the DNA TGCAGTGCTAGAGCAACGGGACACACGAACACTGAAGCTTTCTTT. Amino acid sequence: CSARATGHTNTEAFF.

This clonotype has a count of ten or more. The rearrangement links TRBV5-1 to TRBJ1-4; D is unresolved. The germline CDR1 and CDR2 sequences are SGHRS and YFSETQ. CDR3 size: 13 residues. The V end was cut by 0 bases, the J end by 8 bases, with 8 bases between. CDR3 in amino acids: CASSLESEEKLFF. As DNA, the CDR3 is TGCGCCAGCAGCTTGGAGTCCGAGGAAAAACTGTTTTTT.

The chain recombines TRBV10-3 with TRBJ2-5; D gene uncertain. The germline CDR1 and CDR2 sequences are ENHRY and SYGVKD. This CDR3 is 16 amino acids long. Trimming removed 0 bases at V and 1 base at J, with 12 bases between. CDR3 nucleotides: TGTGCCATCAGTGAGTCGACATGGGCAGGCCAAGAGACCCAGTACTTC. Translation: CAISESTWAGQETQYF.

This clonotype was counted ten times or more. This chain links TRBV5-1 with TRBJ1-6; 8 positions match TRBD1. CDR1 SGHRS and CDR2 YFSETQ come from the germline V gene. V dropped 1 base and J dropped 6; count of bases not matched to a gene: 12. This CDR3 is 18 amino acids long. The CDR3 loop reads CASSLRGQDLWSNSPLHF. The CDR3 DNA sequence: TGCGCCAGCAGCTTGAGGGGACAGGATCTATGGAGTAATTCACCCCTCCACTTT.